The T cell receptor beta chain described here comes from a study of T cells in localized non-small cell lung cancer. Per the germline V gene, CDR1 is SGHTA and CDR2 is FQGNSA. The V end lost 6 bases, the J end lost 6 bases, and 12 bases lay between the germline ends. The CDR3 has 12 residues. Study results and limitations: There was higher T cell clonality in uninvolved adjacent lung than in tumor, and it was highest there. Only one tumor region went through sequencing, so heterogeneity may still be there.

Comment on this clone: Its specificity is not known.

Repertoires were generated with immunoSEQ multiplex PCR, while TCRdb's copy carries only in-frame clones and drops some. Of about 19,000 clones detected, 90% to 95% appear once; the ten largest clones hold roughly 3.9%. This receptor was identified in a male donor at least 60 years old with stage I squamous cell lung carcinoma. This specimen was peripheral blood, taken before any cancer treatment. The genes are TRBV7-2 and TRBJ2-7; D gene unclear. CDR3 coding DNA: TGTGCCAGCAGGCTAGTATGCTGCGAGCAGTACTTC. Protein: CASRLVCCEQYF.